This TCR beta chain was obtained from a study of cytomegalovirus exposure and HLA in healthy donors (dated by TCRdb to 2017 to 2019). For the study in its entirety: According to an earlier analysis of a few hundred of the donors, about 179 million T cells yielded 117 million unique TCR beta sequences and about 300 Gb of sequence data. Roughly 300 gigabases of sequencing data and approximately 93 million unique TCR sequences were included in an early release covering over 600 HLA-typed donors. Among the roughly 370 genotyped donors, about 83% belonged to the genetic ancestry cluster associated with self-reported Caucasian donors. The study aimed to test whether cataloging public T cell receptors could reveal signatures of past pathogen exposure. The study used immunosequencing to profile the T cell repertoires of about 670 subjects and linked those repertoires to cytomegalovirus serostatus. In addition to the first cohort of about 650 subjects, a separate validation cohort of some 120 different subjects was used. To predict cytomegalovirus infection status, the study combined high-throughput TCR immunosequencing, statistical association of individual TCRs with disease status, and machine learning. In a later analysis, previously published TCR beta repertoires from several hundred donors were re-analyzed and high-resolution HLA genotyping was added so that TCR occurrence patterns could be studied. In the later analysis, no new phenotypic data were used to find candidate immune exposures; instead, reliance was placed on TCR beta sequences and their occurrence across donors. In an earlier analysis of a few hundred of the donors, high-throughput TCR beta sequencing was used to judge whether each TCR beta V gene segment behaved as functional or pseudogenic. Donor age, sex, ethnicity and CMV serostatus were compiled alongside the repertoire data. A later genetic analysis used genome-wide SNP genotypes for about 55% of the 666 donors, treating that subset as a discovery cohort. All discovery cohort repertoires had been generated using a single sequencing platform. Class I and class II HLA loci were covered by the typing at four-digit resolution. The number of typed donors differed by locus: roughly 620-630 for A, B, C, DRB1 and DQB1; 500 to 550 for DQA1; roughly 600 for DPA1; and some 450 for DPB1. Because of strong linkage in the cohort, a handful of DR-DQ haplotypes were treated as single units for association and clustering. Across about 380 genotyped donors of the cohort, an average of about 240,000 unique TCR beta nucleotide sequences per donor were sequenced, and 15% to 20% of those sequences were non-productive.

Notes on this clone: Its antigen target is currently unknown. Base qualities are not recorded, but no much larger clone differs from it by a single base.

The method behind the library was the immunoSEQ multiplex PCR assay. A mixture of 60 forward primers for TCR Vbeta segments and 13 reverse primers for TCR Jbeta segments was used in the multiplex PCR. The CDR3 region of rearranged TCR beta genes was amplified from genomic DNA by a multiplex PCR assay. The amplified TCR beta libraries were sequenced on the Illumina HiSeq System as 87-base-pair reads. In the source study's methods: A later analysis counted about 82 million unique TCR beta chains across the 600 to 850 repertoires, and 10 million to 12 million of these chains were shared by at least two donors. Raw reads were error-corrected and collapsed into unique sequences by a nearest-neighbor algorithm in which closely related sequences were merged to remove PCR and sequencing errors. To assign V, D and J gene segments, CDR3 sequences were aligned to IMGT reference sequences. For a sequence to be retained, at least a six-nucleotide match to both a V gene segment and a J gene segment was required. A rearrangement counted as productive if the CDR3 had no stop codons and remained in frame with V and J, and every other rearrangement counted as non-productive. Following IMGT convention, CDR3 was defined as the stretch from the second conserved V-encoded cysteine to the conserved J-encoded phenylalanine. The earlier analysis of 500 to 750 of the donors excluded any sequence lacking an unambiguous match to a single V gene segment. In an earlier analysis of 450 to 750 of the donors, a V segment was called functional when productive rearrangements were above 56.7%, and segregating when the standard deviation between donors exceeded 5%. A statistical classification framework was built for diagnosing cytomegalovirus status from the catalog of TCR beta chain sequences. A later analysis assigned V and J genes by comparing TCR nucleotide sequences with IMGT/GENE-DB human TR gene sequences. Using the TCRdist pipeline, a later analysis assigned CDR3 sequences along with most-parsimonious VDJ recombination scenarios. In a later analysis, each TCR beta chain was defined by its CDR3 amino acid sequence together with its V-gene family, and reads lacking a unique V-gene family were excluded. As a way to deal with suspected cross-contamination and a sequencing artifact, a later analysis dropped roughly 600 nucleotide sequences that were highly shared and had low generation probability. For each public chain, a later analysis derived a clonal expansion index from normalized ranks of inferred template counts within each repertoire. In a later analysis, generation probabilities were computed with a VDJ recombination model fitted to out-of-frame rearrangements, and the resulting probabilities were checked against IGoR. In a later analysis, TCR-TCR, TCR-HLA and TCR-CMV co-occurrence was scored with hypergeometric tests, and a repertoire-size bias correction was applied to TCR pairs. In a later analysis, false discovery rates were estimated by permuting HLA or CMV assignments 20 times. In a later analysis, co-occurring TCRs were grouped using DBSCAN, and TCRdist sequence similarity was added for clustering within HLA-allele-positive subsets. Repertoires with fewer than 30,000 or more than 120,000 public chains were left out of co-occurrence clustering, as were about five repertoires with anomalous nucleotide sharing. TCRdb limited this immuneACCESS table to in-frame rearrangements with V and J called. A share of clones is missing; checked studies link under half to unresolved V genes, and the rest is unexplained. The D gene and trimming were derived from the DNA, and the V and J assignments and clone size from that table. In this sample the table shows 85,000 to 120,000 clones, roughly 82% of which occur a single time. The ten most abundant clones make up 2.5% to 3% of the sample.

V loses 3 bases, J loses 1 base, and the germline ends lie 13 bases apart. The germline V gene yields MDHEN for CDR1 and SYDVKM for CDR2. The CDR3 starts with the cysteine, ends with the phenylalanine, and has 16 residues. Here the CDR3 DNA is all that survives: 48 bases in frame from base 1. Study-level results and caveats: Most TCR sequences were seen in very few donors, while some public TCRs were found in many individuals. In a later analysis, the rate of TCR association differed among HLA loci, with DRB1 alleles having the most associated TCRs and HLA-C alleles having the fewest. The classifier was reported to diagnose cytomegalovirus status with high specificity and sensitivity in both the original and validation cohorts. In a later genetic analysis, fewer N-insertions in productive TCRs were reported among donors in an Asian-associated ancestry cluster than the approximately 710-donor mean. An earlier analysis of approximately 570 of the donors showed that most TCR beta V segments appeared in productive rearrangements either about 87% or about 30% of the time, which broadly matched IMGT annotations. V-gene and J-gene trimming of TCR beta chains was associated with a missense DCLRE1C variant in a later genetic analysis, and the association was replicated in an independent cohort. A further reported finding was that TCR beta sequences accurately predicted the HLA-A and HLA-B alleles for most subjects in the first cohort. The earlier analysis of around 600 of the donors excluded roughly 17 rarely observed V segments, including chromosome 9 orphons, because counts were too low. In a later analysis, several top co-occurrence clusters were reported to appear linked to parvovirus B19, influenza, CMV and Epstein-Barr virus. In vitro tests confirmed that three of the cytomegalovirus-associated TCR beta chains recognize cytomegalovirus antigens. Correlated functional status among segregating V segments might reflect linkage disequilibrium, but an unknown experimental factor could not be ruled out. When HLA alleles, especially DR and DQ, strongly co-occurred, attributing TCR associations to individual alleles was difficult. In a later analysis, HLA-associated TCR beta chains showed more clonal expansion and lower generation probabilities than non-associated chains that were equally common. In a later analysis, 15,000 to 20,000 TCR beta sequences were associated with specific HLA alleles at a false discovery rate of 0.05. Only TCR beta chains were sequenced in this cohort, and the absence of alpha or paired-chain data limited detectable features. The authors suggested that the approach could potentially be generalized to other disease states and immunological phenotypes. The study listed 150 to 200 TCR beta chains as associated with cytomegalovirus. The 87-base-pair reads could not distinguish some IMGT-functional V segments, including TRBV6-2 and TRBV6-3, so those segments were excluded. HLA typing was unavailable for some donors at each locus, so association tests used only the typed subset. A later analysis found that most CMV-associated TCR beta chains appeared HLA-restricted, with HLA associations seemingly driven largely by CMV exposure. The sequencing pipeline was judged likely to have produced a cluster of highly shared sequence variants as a technical artifact. CMV serostatus was the only immune exposure information available for the cohort. Sequencing depth was assumed to be roughly uniform across donors in the presence/absence analyses, though that assumption may not hold.

The cohort consisted of 650 to 700 healthy bone marrow donors. Cohort members were all nominally healthy when sampled, although unrecorded immune exposures were likely present. The donor tested CMV seropositive and was one of the 289 seropositive cohort members. A peripheral blood sample was provided by each donor, and peripheral blood mononuclear cells were used for TCR beta sequencing. The Qiagen DNeasy Blood Extraction Kit was used to extract genomic DNA from the blood cell samples. What was sequenced was PBMCs. This TCR was sampled from a male donor in good health and CMV-seropositive. The chain was built from TRBV28 and TRBJ2-1; matching of 5 bases hints at TRBD2 as the D gene. This receptor has the CDR3 CASSFLDSGSYNEQFF. The nucleotide sequence is given as TGTGCCAGCAGTTTTTTGGACTCCGGATCCTACAATGAGCAGTTCTTC. Supplemented by the reference TRBV28 and TRBJ2-1 proteins around the CDR3, the complete variable domain is DVKVTQSSRYLVKRTGEKVFLECVQDMDHENMFWYRQDPGLGLRLIYFSYDVKMKEKGDIPEGYSVSREKKERFSLILESASTNQTSMYLCASSFLDSGSYNEQFFGPGTRLTVL.